These T cell receptor beta chains were read from a single sample in a study of blood T cells in healthy people across ages. One entry per CDR3 protein results from TCRdb running MiXCR on the 5' RACE reads. The data contain over a million distinct CDR3 sequences, 55% to 75% of them singletons. Sequencing was performed on blood. All receptors come from a man between 18 and 29 years old in good health. Each CDR3 is given with its conserved first and last residue. D genes are given only for firm matches. The size of a clone is reported for some rows only, either as once, few or many, or as a class for expanded clones.

V gene,D gene,J gene,clone size,CDR3 DNA,CDR3 protein
TRBV28,.,TRBJ1-4,once,TGTGCCAGCAGCCAGGGGTGGGAAAAACTGTTTTTT,CASSQGWEKLFF
TRBV11-3,.,TRBJ2-1,.,TGTGCCAGCAGCTTAAGTGACCTAGGGGAGCAGTTCTTC,CASSLSDLGEQFF
TRBV29-1,.,TRBJ2-1,.,TGCAGCGTTGAGGTGGTGACGTCCTACAATGAGCAGTTCTTC,CSVEVVTSYNEQFF
TRBV28,.,TRBJ2-1,.,TGTGCCAGCACCGCAGCCAGGAATGAGCAGTTCTTC,CASTAARNEQFF
TRBV5-1,TRBD1,TRBJ2-7,few,TGCGCCAGCAGCTTGTCGCAGGGGGCAGGGGAGCAGTACTTC,CASSLSQGAGEQYF
TRBV12-3/TRBV12-4,TRBD1,TRBJ2-6,few,TGTGCCAGCAGCTCCCCCACCACAGGGGTGGCGGGGGCCAACGTCCTGACTTTC,CASSSPTTGVAGANVLTF
TRBV6-4,TRBD1,TRBJ2-3,.,TGTGCCAGCCGGACAGGGGACACAGATACGCAGTATTTT,CASRTGDTDTQYF
TRBV11-2,.,TRBJ2-5,.,TGTGCCAGCAGCTTGCCCCAGGGGCACGAGACCCAGTACTTC,CASSLPQGHETQYF
TRBV27,.,TRBJ2-1,few,TGTGCCAGCAGTTCGGACGGCTCCTACAATGAGCAGTTCTTC,CASSSDGSYNEQFF
TRBV3-1,TRBD2,TRBJ2-3,.,TGTGCCAGCAGCTCGAAGAGGGGAGGGCAGAACACAGATACGCAGTATTTT,CASSSKRGGQNTDTQYF
TRBV27,.,TRBJ2-3,.,TGTGCCAGCAGTTACGATCTGGCAGATACGCAGTATTTT,CASSYDLADTQYF
TRBV2,TRBD2,TRBJ2-5,few,TGTGCCAGCAGTGACCGGGTTTTGGCTAGCGGGGGGGAAGGAGAGACCCAGTACTTC,CASSDRVLASGGEGETQYF
TRBV4-1,.,TRBJ2-7,.,TGCGCCAGCAGCCAGGAAAGTACGGGACATAGCTCCTACGAGCAGTACTTC,CASSQESTGHSSYEQYF
TRBV20-1,.,TRBJ2-1,few,TGCAGTGCTAGAGCTGTCTCGGTCAATGAGCAGTTCTTC,CSARAVSVNEQFF
TRBV28,.,TRBJ1-5,.,TGTGCCAGCAGTTTTAGCCATGATCAGCCCCAGCATTTT,CASSFSHDQPQHF
TRBV29-1,.,TRBJ1-2,.,TGCAGCGTTCGTAGAAGGTCTAACTATGGCTACACCTTC,CSVRRRSNYGYTF
TRBV7-9,.,TRBJ2-5,.,TGTGCCAGTTTCGGGGTAGGAGAGACCCAGTACTTC,CASFGVGETQYF
TRBV2,TRBD2,TRBJ2-1,.,TGTGCCAGCAGTGAGTCTAGCGGCTACAATGAGCAGTTCTTC,CASSESSGYNEQFF
TRBV27,TRBD2,TRBJ2-1,.,TGTGCCAGCAGTTTATCGAGCGGGGGAAACTACAATGAGCAGTTCTTC,CASSLSSGGNYNEQFF
TRBV3-1,.,TRBJ2-3,.,TGTGCCAGCACCCTTTTCCGGGGGCGGCGTAGCACAGATACGCAGTATTTT,CASTLFRGRRSTDTQYF
TRBV4-1,.,TRBJ2-1,.,TGCGCCAGCAGCCAAGAATTGGCGGGATATGGCAATGAGCAGTTCTTC,CASSQELAGYGNEQFF
TRBV13,.,TRBJ2-1,.,TGTGCCAGCAGCCTCGCAAGCGAGAATGAGCAGTTCTTC,CASSLASENEQFF
TRBV5-1,.,TRBJ2-5,.,TGCGCCAGCAGCCCCTCCGAGAGGACCCAGTACTTC,CASSPSERTQYF
TRBV9,.,TRBJ2-5,.,TGTGCCAGCAGCGTAGAGAGGGGTAGGAGTCAAGAGACCCAGTACTTC,CASSVERGRSQETQYF
TRBV4-1,.,TRBJ1-1,.,TGCGCCAGCAGCCAAGCGGGGATCCACACTGAAGCTTTCTTT,CASSQAGIHTEAFF
TRBV14,.,TRBJ1-4,few,TGTGCCAGCAGTCGCCGAGCCGGGGCGCGGACTAATGAAAAACTGTTTTTT,CASSRRAGARTNEKLFF
TRBV4-3,TRBD2,TRBJ2-3,few,TGCGCCAGCAGCCGGTTGGGCGGGGGGGTTGAAGATACGCAGTATTTT,CASSRLGGGVEDTQYF
TRBV20-1,TRBD1,TRBJ2-7,.,TGCAGTGCGCGGACAGGGGTGGGCAACGAGCAGTACTTC,CSARTGVGNEQYF
TRBV29-1,.,TRBJ2-3,.,TGCAGCGTTGACGAGGCCTGGAGTGGCACAGATACGCAGTATTTT,CSVDEAWSGTDTQYF
TRBV6-2/TRBV6-3,.,TRBJ2-5,.,TGTGCCAGCAGCCCCCTGCGGGCCGAAATGGGCGAGACCCAGTACTTC,CASSPLRAEMGETQYF
TRBV29-1,.,TRBJ2-3,.,TGCAGCGTTCATGTCAGCGGAGATACGCAGTATTTT,CSVHVSGDTQYF
TRBV20-1,TRBD2,TRBJ2-5,.,TGCAGTGCTAGAGATATGGGACTAGCGGTCCAAGAGACCCAGTACTTC,CSARDMGLAVQETQYF
TRBV4-3,TRBD2,TRBJ2-2,few,TGCGCCAGCAGCCAAGATCAAAATAGCGGGGGTTACACCGGGGAGCTGTTTTTT,CASSQDQNSGGYTGELFF
TRBV20-1,TRBD2,TRBJ2-5,.,TGCAGTGCTAGACGAGGACTAGTCTTGGAGACCCAGTACTTC,CSARRGLVLETQYF
TRBV7-9,.,TRBJ2-1,.,TGTGCCAGCAGCCCCCGGGACGCCACCTACAATGAGCAGTTCTTC,CASSPRDATYNEQFF
TRBV20-1,TRBD2,TRBJ2-1,.,TGCAGTGCTGAACTAGCGGGAGGGGAGGTCTGGGAGCAGTTCTTC,CSAELAGGEVWEQFF
TRBV4-1,.,TRBJ1-1,.,TGCGCCAGCAGCCATCCTGGGGGCGGCGAGACGACTGAAGCTTTCTTT,CASSHPGGGETTEAFF
TRBV6-2/TRBV6-3,.,TRBJ1-2,once,TGTGCCGGGGGACCCCGGGCCGACTATGGCTACACCTTC,CAGGPRADYGYTF
TRBV20-1,.,TRBJ2-3,few,TGCAGTGCTCTAGGACAGTCAGCTACGCAGTATTTT,CSALGQSATQYF
TRBV4-1,TRBD1,TRBJ1-5,.,TGCGCCAGCAGCCCATACCGGACAGGGCTTAGCAATCAGCCCCAGCATTTT,CASSPYRTGLSNQPQHF
TRBV12-3/TRBV12-4,.,TRBJ2-6,few,TGTGCCAGCAGTAACTCTGGGGCCAACGTCCTGACTTTC,CASSNSGANVLTF
TRBV7-2,TRBD2,TRBJ2-3,.,TGTGCCAGCAGCTTAGTTAGGACTAGCGGGAGGGGCACAGATACGCAGTATTTT,CASSLVRTSGRGTDTQYF